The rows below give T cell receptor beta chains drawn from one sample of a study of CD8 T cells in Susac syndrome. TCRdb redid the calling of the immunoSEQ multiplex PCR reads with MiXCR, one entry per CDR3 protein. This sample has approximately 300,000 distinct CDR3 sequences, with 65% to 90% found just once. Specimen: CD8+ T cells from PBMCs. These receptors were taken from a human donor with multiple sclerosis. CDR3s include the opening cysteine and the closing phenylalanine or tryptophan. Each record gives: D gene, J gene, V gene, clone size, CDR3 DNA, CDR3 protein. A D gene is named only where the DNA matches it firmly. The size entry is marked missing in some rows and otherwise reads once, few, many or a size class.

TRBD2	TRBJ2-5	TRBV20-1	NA	TGCAGTGCTAGAGATCTAGCGGACCAAGAGACCCAGTACTTC	CSARDLADQETQYF
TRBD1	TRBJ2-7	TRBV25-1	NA	TGTGCCAGCAGTGATTGGGACAGGAGTTCCTACGAGCAGTACTTC	CASSDWDRSSYEQYF
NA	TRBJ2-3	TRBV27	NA	TGTGCCAGCAGTGCCTCCCGGGGAGGAGGGGTCACAGATACGCAGTATTTT	CASSASRGGGVTDTQYF
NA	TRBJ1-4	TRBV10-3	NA	TGTGCCATCAGTCCGGAGGGGGGACTCAATGAAAAACTGTTTTTT	CAISPEGGLNEKLFF
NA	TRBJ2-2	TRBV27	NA	TGTGCCAGCAGTCTCACTAACATGAACACCGGGGAGCTGTTTTTT	CASSLTNMNTGELFF
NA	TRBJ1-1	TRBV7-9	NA	TGTGCCAGCAGCCGCGACGGGGAGCTGAACACTGAAGCTTTCTTT	CASSRDGELNTEAFF
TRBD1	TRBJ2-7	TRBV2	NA	TGTGTTTCGCGTACAGGGGCCCACGAGCAGTACTTC	CVSRTGAHEQYF
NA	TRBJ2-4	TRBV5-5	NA	TGTGCCAGCAGCCCCGATGGCAGTCGCTATGTGGGCAAAAACATTCAGTACTTC	CASSPDGSRYVGKNIQYF
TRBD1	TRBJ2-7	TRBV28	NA	TGTGCCAGCAGTCCCCCCCGGGACAGGGCGTACGAGCAGTACTTC	CASSPPRDRAYEQYF
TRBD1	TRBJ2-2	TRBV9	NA	TGTGCCAGCAGCGTAGTGGGCGACAGGGGGAACACCGGGGAGCTGTTTTTT	CASSVVGDRGNTGELFF
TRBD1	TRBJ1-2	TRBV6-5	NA	TGTGCCAGCCGCATACTAGGGGGCGGGAAAGGCTACACCTTC	CASRILGGGKGYTF
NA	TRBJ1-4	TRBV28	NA	TGTGCCAGCAGTTTATTCGGAGGAGAGAATGAAAAACTGTTTTTT	CASSLFGGENEKLFF
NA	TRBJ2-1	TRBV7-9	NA	TGTGCCAGCAGCCCCCCACTAGGCAATGAGCAGTTCTTC	CASSPPLGNEQFF
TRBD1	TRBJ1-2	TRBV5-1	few	TGCGCCAGCAGTTCGGACAGGGAGATCTATGGCTACACCTTC	CASSSDREIYGYTF
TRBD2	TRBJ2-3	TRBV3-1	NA	TGTGCCAGCAGCCAAGACTGGGGGGAGGGCCCGGATACGCAGTATTTT	CASSQDWGEGPDTQYF
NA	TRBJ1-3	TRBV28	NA	TGTGCCAGCAGTTTATCCCCCTCTGGAAACACCATATATTTT	CASSLSPSGNTIYF
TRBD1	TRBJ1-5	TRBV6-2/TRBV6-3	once	TGTGCCAGCATCCAGACAGGGGAAAGCAATCAGCCCCAGCATTTT	CASIQTGESNQPQHF
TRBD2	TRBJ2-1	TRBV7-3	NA	TGTGCCAGCAGCTTGGCCCGACTAGCGGTAGACAATGAGCAGTTCTTC	CASSLARLAVDNEQFF
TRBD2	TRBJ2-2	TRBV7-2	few	TGTGCCAGCAGCCAGCTAGCGGGGGGGCGCACCGGGGAGCTGTTTTTT	CASSQLAGGRTGELFF
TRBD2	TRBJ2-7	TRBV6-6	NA	TGTGCCAGCAGTTGGACTAGCGGCGACGAGCAGTACTTC	CASSWTSGDEQYF